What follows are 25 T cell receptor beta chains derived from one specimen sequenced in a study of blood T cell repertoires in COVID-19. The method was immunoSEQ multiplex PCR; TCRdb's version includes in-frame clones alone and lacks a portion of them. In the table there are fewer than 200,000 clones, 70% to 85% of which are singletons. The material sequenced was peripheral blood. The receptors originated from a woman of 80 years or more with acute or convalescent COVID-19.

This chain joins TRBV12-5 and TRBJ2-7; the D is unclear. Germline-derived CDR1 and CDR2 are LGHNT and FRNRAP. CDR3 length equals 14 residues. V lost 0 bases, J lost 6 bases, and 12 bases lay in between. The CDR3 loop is CASGLVPTTSEQYF. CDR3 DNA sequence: TGTGCTAGTGGTTTGGTACCGACAACATCCGAGCAGTACTTC.

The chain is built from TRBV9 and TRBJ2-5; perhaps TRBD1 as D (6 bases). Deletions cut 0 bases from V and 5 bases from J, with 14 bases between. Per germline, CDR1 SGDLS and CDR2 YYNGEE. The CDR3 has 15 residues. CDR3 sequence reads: CASSVASAGEETQYF. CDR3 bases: TGTGCCAGCAGCGTAGCTTCGGCAGGGGAGGAGACCCAGTACTTC.

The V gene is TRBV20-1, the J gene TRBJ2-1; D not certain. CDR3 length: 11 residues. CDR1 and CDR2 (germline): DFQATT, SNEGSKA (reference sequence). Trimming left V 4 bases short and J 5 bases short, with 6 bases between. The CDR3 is CSATRNNEQFF. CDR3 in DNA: TGCAGTGCTACTAGGAACAATGAGCAGTTCTTC.

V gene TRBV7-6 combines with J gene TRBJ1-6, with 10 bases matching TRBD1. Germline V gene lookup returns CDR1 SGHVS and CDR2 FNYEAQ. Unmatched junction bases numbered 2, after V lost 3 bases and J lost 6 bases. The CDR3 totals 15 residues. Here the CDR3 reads CASSLGQGFNSPLHF. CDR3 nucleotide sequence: TGTGCCAGCAGCTTGGGACAGGGGTTTAATTCACCCCTCCACTTT.

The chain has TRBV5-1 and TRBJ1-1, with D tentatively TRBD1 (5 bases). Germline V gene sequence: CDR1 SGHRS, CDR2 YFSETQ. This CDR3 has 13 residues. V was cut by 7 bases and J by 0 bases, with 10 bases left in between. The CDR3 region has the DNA TGCGCCAGCCGACAGATTATGAACACTGAAGCTTTCTTT. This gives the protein CASRQIMNTEAFF.

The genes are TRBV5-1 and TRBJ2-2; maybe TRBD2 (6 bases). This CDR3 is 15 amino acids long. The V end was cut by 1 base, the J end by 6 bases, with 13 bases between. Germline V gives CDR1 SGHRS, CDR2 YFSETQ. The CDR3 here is CASSLPAGGPGELFF. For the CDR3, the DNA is TGCGCCAGCAGCTTGCCAGCGGGTGGACCCGGGGAGCTGTTTTTT.

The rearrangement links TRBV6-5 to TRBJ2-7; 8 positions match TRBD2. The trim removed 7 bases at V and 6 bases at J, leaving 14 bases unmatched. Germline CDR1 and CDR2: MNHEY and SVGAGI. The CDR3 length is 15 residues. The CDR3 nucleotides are TGTGCCAGCACCACCCTCCTCGGGGGGGTCCGCGAGCAGTACTTC. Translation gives CASTTLLGGVREQYF.

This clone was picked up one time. In DNA, the CDR3 is TGTGCCAGCAGCTTGGTAGCAGGGACAGATACGCAGTATTTT. Translation: CASSLVAGTDTQYF. The chain is built from TRBV5-5 and TRBJ2-3, with D maybe TRBD1 (5 bases). The CDR3 extends over 14 amino acids. Germline V lookup: CDR1 SGHKS, CDR2 YYEKEE (reference sequence). V lost 0 bases, J lost 3 bases, and 8 bases lay in between.

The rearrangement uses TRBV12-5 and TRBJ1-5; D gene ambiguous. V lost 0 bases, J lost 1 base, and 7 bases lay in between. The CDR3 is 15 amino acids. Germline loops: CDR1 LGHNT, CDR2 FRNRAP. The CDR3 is CASGLVGRSNQPQHF. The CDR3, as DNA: TGTGCTAGTGGTTTGGTCGGGAGAAGCAATCAGCCCCAGCATTTT.

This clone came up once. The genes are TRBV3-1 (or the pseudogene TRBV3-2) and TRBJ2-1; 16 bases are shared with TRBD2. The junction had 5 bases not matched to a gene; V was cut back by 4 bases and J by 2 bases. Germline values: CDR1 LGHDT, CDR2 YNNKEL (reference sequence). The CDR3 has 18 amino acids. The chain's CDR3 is CASSRGTSGRGPYNEQFF. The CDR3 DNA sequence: TGTGCCAGCAGCCGAGGGACTAGCGGGAGGGGTCCCTACAATGAGCAGTTCTTC.

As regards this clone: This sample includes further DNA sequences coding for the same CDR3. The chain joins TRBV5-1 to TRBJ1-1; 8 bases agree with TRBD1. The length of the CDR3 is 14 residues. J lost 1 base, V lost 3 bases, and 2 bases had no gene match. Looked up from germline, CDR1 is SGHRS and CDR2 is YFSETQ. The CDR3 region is CASSSGQGNTEAFF. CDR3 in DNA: TGCGCCAGCAGCTCTGGACAGGGGAACACTGAAGCTTTCTTT.

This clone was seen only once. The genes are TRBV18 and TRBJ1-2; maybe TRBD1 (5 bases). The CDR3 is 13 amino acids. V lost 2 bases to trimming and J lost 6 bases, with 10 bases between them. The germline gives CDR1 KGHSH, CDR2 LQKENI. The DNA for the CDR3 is TGTGCCAGCTCACCAGGGTTAGGGGATGGCTACACCTTC. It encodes CASSPGLGDGYTF. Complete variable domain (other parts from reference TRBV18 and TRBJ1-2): NAGVMQNPRHLVRRRGQEARLRCSPMKGHSHVYWYRQLPEEGLKFMVYLQKENIIDESGMPKERFSAEFPKEGPSILRIQQVVRGDSAAYFCASSPGLGDGYTFGSGTRLTVV.

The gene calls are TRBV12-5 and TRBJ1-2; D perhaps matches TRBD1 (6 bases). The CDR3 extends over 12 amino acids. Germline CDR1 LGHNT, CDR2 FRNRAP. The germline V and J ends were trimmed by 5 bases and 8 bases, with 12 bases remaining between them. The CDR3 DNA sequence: TGTGCTAGTGGTCCTCAAGGGGGAGGCTACACCTTC. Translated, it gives CASGPQGGGYTF.

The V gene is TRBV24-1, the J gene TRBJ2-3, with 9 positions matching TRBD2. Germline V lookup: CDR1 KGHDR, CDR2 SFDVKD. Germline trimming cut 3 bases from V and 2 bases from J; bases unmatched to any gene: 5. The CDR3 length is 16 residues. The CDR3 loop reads CATSDNVAGDTDTQYF. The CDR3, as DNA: TGTGCCACCAGTGATAACGTAGCGGGAGACACAGATACGCAGTATTTT.

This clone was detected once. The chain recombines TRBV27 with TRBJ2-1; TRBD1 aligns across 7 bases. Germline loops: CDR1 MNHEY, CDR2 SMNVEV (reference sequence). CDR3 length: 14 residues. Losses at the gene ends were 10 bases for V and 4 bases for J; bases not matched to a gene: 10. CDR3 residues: CAIKGTGDYNEQFF. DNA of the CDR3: TGTGCCATCAAGGGAACAGGGGATTACAATGAGCAGTTCTTC.

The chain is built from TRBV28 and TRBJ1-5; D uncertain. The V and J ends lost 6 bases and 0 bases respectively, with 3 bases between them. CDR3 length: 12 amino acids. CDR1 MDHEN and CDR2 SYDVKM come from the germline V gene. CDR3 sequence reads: CASRASNQPQHF. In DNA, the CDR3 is TGTGCCAGCAGGGCTAGCAATCAGCCCCAGCATTTT.

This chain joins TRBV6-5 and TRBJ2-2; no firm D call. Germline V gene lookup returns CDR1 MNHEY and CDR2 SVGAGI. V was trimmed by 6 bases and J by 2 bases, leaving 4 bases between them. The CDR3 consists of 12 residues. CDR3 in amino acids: CASSSNTGELFF. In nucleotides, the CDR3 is TGTGCCAGCAGCTCTAACACCGGGGAGCTGTTTTTT.

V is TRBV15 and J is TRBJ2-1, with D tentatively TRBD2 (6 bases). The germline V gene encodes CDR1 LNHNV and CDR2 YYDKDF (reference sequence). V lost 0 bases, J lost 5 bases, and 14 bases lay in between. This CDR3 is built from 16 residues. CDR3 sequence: CATSRELAGKNNEQFF. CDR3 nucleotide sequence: TGTGCCACCAGCAGAGAATTGGCGGGAAAGAACAATGAGCAGTTCTTC.

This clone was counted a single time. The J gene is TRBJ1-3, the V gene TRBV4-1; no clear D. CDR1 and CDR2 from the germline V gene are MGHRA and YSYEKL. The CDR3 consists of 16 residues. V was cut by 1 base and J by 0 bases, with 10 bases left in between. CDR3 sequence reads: CASSQGAIISGNTIYF. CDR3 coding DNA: TGCGCCAGCAGCCAAGGGGCTATCATCTCTGGAAACACCATATATTTT.

The CDR3 reads CASSYYSGNYNEQFF. As DNA, the CDR3 is TGTGCCAGCAGTTATTATAGCGGAAATTACAATGAGCAGTTCTTC. The V and J genes are TRBV6-5 and TRBJ2-1; maybe TRBD2 (6 bases). Germline CDR1 reads MNHEY; CDR2 reads SVGAGI. V was clipped by 3 bases and J by 4 bases, with 13 bases between them. The CDR3 is 15 amino acids.

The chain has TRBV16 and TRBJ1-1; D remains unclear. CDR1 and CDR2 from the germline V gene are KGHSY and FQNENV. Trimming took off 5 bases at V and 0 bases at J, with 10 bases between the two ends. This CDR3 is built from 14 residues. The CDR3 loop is CASSSDGMNTEAFF. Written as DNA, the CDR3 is TGTGCCAGCAGCAGCGACGGCATGAACACTGAAGCTTTCTTT. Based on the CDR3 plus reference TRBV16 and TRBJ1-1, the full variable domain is GEEVAQTPKHLVRGEGQKAKLYCAPIKGHSYVFWYQQVLKNEFKFLISFQNENVFDETGMPKERFSAKCLPNSPCSLEIQATKLEDSAVYFCASSSDGMNTEAFFGQGTRLTVV.

Here the CDR3 DNA reads TGCAGCGTGGAAACCCCGACAGGCTACGAGCAGTACTTC. It encodes CSVETPTGYEQYF. The chain couples TRBV29-1 to TRBJ2-7, with D maybe TRBD1 (6 bases). V was shortened by 6 bases and J by 3 bases, with 15 bases between the two germline ends. CDR1 is SQVTM, CDR2 ANQGSEA, per germline. This CDR3 contains 13 residues.

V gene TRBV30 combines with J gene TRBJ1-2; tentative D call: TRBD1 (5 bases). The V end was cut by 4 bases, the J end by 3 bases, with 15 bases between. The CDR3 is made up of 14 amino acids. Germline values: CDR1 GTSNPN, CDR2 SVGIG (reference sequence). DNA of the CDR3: TGTGCCTGGACCTCCCTTGGGGACTACTATGGCTACACCTTC. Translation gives CAWTSLGDYYGYTF.

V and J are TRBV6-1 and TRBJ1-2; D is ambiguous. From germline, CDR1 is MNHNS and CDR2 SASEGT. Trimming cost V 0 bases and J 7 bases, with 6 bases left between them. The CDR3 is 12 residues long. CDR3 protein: CASSEARGGYTF. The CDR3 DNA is TGTGCCAGCAGTGAAGCTCGGGGTGGCTACACCTTC.

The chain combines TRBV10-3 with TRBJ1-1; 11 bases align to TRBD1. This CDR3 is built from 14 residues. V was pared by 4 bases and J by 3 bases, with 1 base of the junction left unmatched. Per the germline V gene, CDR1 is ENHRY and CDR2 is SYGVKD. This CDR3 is CAISAGQGDTEAFF. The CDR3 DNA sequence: TGTGCCATCAGTGCGGGACAGGGGGACACTGAAGCTTTCTTT.